The source of this TCR beta chain is a study of technical replicates of blood from several donors. Method: immunoSEQ multiplex PCR; TCRdb's copy keeps in-frame clones and lacks some. This sample has about 70,000 clones, with roughly 92% found just once. The CDR3 loop spans 15 amino acids. Per the germline V gene, CDR1 is LGHNA and CDR2 is YSLEER. The V gene lost 0 bases and the J gene lost 7 bases, with 15 bases spanning the gap. Material: T cells isolated from PBMCs. The rearrangement joins TRBV4-3 to TRBJ1-2, with D hard to call. This sequence was found in a human donor in good health. The CDR3, as DNA: TGCGCCAGCAGCCAAGATCCCTGGCAGGCCCGTGGCTACACCTTC. It encodes CASSQDPWQARGYTF.